The rows below give T cell receptor beta chains drawn from one sample of a study of regulatory T cells in long-lasting Graves disease. MiXCR, run by TCRdb on the multiplex PCR reads, gives a single entry per CDR3 protein. The data show around 450,000 distinct CDR3 sequences, 20% to 25% seen once. This specimen consisted of peripheral blood mononuclear cells (PBMCs), obtained when the disease was refractory, from a patient treated with antithyroid drugs. Receptor source: a female donor with Graves disease. The CDR3 runs from the conserved cysteine through the conserved F or W. D genes are given only for firm matches. The size field is filled for only some rows; it gives once, few, many or a size class.

j_call,v_call,d_call,clone_size,cdr3_nt,cdr3_aa
TRBJ1-1,TRBV6-1,.,few,TGTGCCAGCACCCGAGCCTTTGGAGACACTGAAGCTTTCTTT,CASTRAFGDTEAFF
TRBJ2-7,TRBV7-9,TRBD1,many,TGTGCCAGCAGCCGGGACAGTCCTTCCAACGAGCAGTACTTC,CASSRDSPSNEQYF
TRBJ1-6,TRBV5-1,.,.,TGCGCCAGCAGCCCTGGAGGGACGGGGGATTCACCCCTCCACTTT,CASSPGGTGDSPLHF
TRBJ1-2,TRBV5-4,TRBD1,.,TGTGCCAGCAGGGACCGTGGGACAGGGGGAAGGGGCTACACCTTC,CASRDRGTGGRGYTF
TRBJ2-5,TRBV5-1,.,.,TGCGCCAGCAGCTTGGTTTTGGGGTCGAACCAAGAGACCCAGTACTTC,CASSLVLGSNQETQYF
TRBJ2-7,TRBV3-1,TRBD2,many,TGTGCCAGCCAGGGACTAGCCGCGCAGTACTTC,CASQGLAAQYF
TRBJ1-2,TRBV6-1,TRBD1,many,TGTGCCAGCAGTGATTGGGGGACAGGGCAAGGCTACACCTTC,CASSDWGTGQGYTF
TRBJ1-2,TRBV12-3/TRBV12-4,TRBD1,many,TGTGCCAGCTATATTTCCGGGACAGGGCAGGGCTACACCTTC,CASYISGTGQGYTF
TRBJ1-4,TRBV7-9,TRBD1,few,TGTGCCAGCAGCTCCGGGACAGGGGATGAAAAACTGTTTTTT,CASSSGTGDEKLFF
TRBJ1-1,TRBV10-1,.,few,TGCGCCAGCAGCGGGACTGTGGGGACTGAAGCTTTCTTT,CASSGTVGTEAFF
TRBJ2-7,TRBV6-9,.,few,TGTGCCAGCAGTTACTCGAAACCGGGTTATGAGCAGTACTTC,CASSYSKPGYEQYF
TRBJ2-1,TRBV11-1,TRBD1,.,TGTGCCAGCAGCTTAGCGCTCACATCAGGGGGATCCTACAATGAGCAGTTCTTC,CASSLALTSGGSYNEQFF
TRBJ1-1,TRBV7-2,.,few,TGTGCCAGCAGCCCCCGGCAGGGCCAAGTCAGGGATTTT,CASSPRQGQVRDF
TRBJ1-1,TRBV29-1,.,few,TGCAGCGTTGAAATCTCGAACACTGAAGCTTTCTTT,CSVEISNTEAFF
TRBJ1-5,TRBV12-3/TRBV12-4,.,many,TGTGCCAGCAGTCAAGGACAGACCGATAGCAATCAGCCCCAGCATTTT,CASSQGQTDSNQPQHF
TRBJ2-5,TRBV24-1,TRBD1,many,TGTGCCACCAGTGATCCCCGGACAGGGGGAAGTCAAGAGACCCAGTACTTC,CATSDPRTGGSQETQYF
TRBJ2-6,TRBV13,TRBD1,.,TGTGCCAGCAGCTCACGCTTGGACAGGGGGGCCTCTGGGGCCAACGTCCTGACTTTC,CASSSRLDRGASGANVLTF
TRBJ2-7,TRBV6-1,TRBD1,many,TGTGCCAGCCGGACAGGGGATTACGAGCAGTACTTC,CASRTGDYEQYF
TRBJ2-6,TRBV28,.,few,TGTGCCAGCAGTTCGGGTTGGTCTGGGGCCAACGTCCTGACTTTC,CASSSGWSGANVLTF
TRBJ1-2,TRBV6-1,.,.,TGTGCCAGCAGCCCCTGGAGTAGTGACTATGGCTACACCTTC,CASSPWSSDYGYTF
TRBJ1-2,TRBV27,.,.,TGTGCCAGCAGTAAGGGACACAGGGCTTTTGACTATGGCTACACCTTC,CASSKGHRAFDYGYTF
TRBJ2-2,TRBV5-1,.,.,TGCGCCAGCAGCGGCTCTCCGAACACCGGGGAGCTGTTTTTT,CASSGSPNTGELFF
TRBJ2-7,TRBV29-1,.,.,TGCAGCGTTGCCGGGACCGGCTACGAGCAGTACTTC,CSVAGTGYEQYF
TRBJ1-1,TRBV19,.,.,TGTGCCAGTAGTATAGTACCACAGGGAGTTGAAGCTTTCTTT,CASSIVPQGVEAFF
TRBJ1-1,TRBV7-9,.,few,TGTGCCAGCAGCTTATTCGAGGCTGAAGCTTTCTTT,CASSLFEAEAFF
TRBJ1-3,TRBV6-5,TRBD1,few,TGTGCCAGCAGTTACACCCAGGGGGGCACAGCTGGAAACACCATATATTTT,CASSYTQGGTAGNTIYF
TRBJ2-7,TRBV13,TRBD1,many,TGTGCCAGCAGCTCACAGGGGCCCTACGAGCAGTACTTC,CASSSQGPYEQYF
TRBJ1-5,TRBV2,.,many,TGTGCCAGCAGTGAACAGGGAGGCGATCAGCCCCAGCATTTT,CASSEQGGDQPQHF
TRBJ2-7,TRBV4-1,.,.,TGCGCCAGCAGCCATCGGACATCGGGTAAGAACGAGCAGTACTTC,CASSHRTSGKNEQYF
TRBJ2-5,TRBV13,TRBD2,.,TGTGCCAGCAGCATAAGGACTAGCGGGAGCCCAGAGACCCAGTACTTC,CASSIRTSGSPETQYF
TRBJ2-5,TRBV19,TRBD1,.,TGTGCCAGTAGTATAGATTTCCGACAGGGCCAAGAGACCCAGTACTTC,CASSIDFRQGQETQYF
TRBJ2-2,TRBV7-2,.,few,TGTGCCAGCAGCTTAGCGCAGGCAGGGAACACCGGGGAGCTGTTTTTT,CASSLAQAGNTGELFF
TRBJ1-5,TRBV29-1,.,.,TGCAGCGTACCAGGCGGGACCAAGAATAGCGATCAGCCCCAGCATTTT,CSVPGGTKNSDQPQHF
TRBJ1-1,TRBV4-1,TRBD1,.,TGCGCCAGCAGCCGTAAAACAGGGGGCGGCACTGAAGCTTTCTTT,CASSRKTGGGTEAFF
TRBJ2-1,TRBV7-9,.,.,TGTGCCAGCAGTCTAGGGAGGGGGCCACACAATGAGCAGTTCTTC,CASSLGRGPHNEQFF
TRBJ1-5,TRBV4-2,.,few,TGTGCCAGCAGCCCGGACCGAATTAGTCAGCCCCAGCATTTT,CASSPDRISQPQHF
TRBJ2-7,TRBV28,.,many,TGTGCCAGCAGTTGGGCGGACACCTACGAGCAGTACTTC,CASSWADTYEQYF
TRBJ2-6,TRBV5-1,.,.,TGCGCCAGCAGCTTGGTGGCTAGGATTACTTCTGGGGCCAACGTCCTGACTTTC,CASSLVARITSGANVLTF
TRBJ1-2,TRBV12-3/TRBV12-4,TRBD1,many,TGTGCCACCTACCTAGAAACTAGGCCGGGACAGATCTATGGCTACACCTTC,CATYLETRPGQIYGYTF
TRBJ1-1,TRBV20-1,TRBD1,many,TGCAGTGCTAGACCACAGGGGGCGTGGGGTGAAGCTTTCTTT,CSARPQGAWGEAFF
TRBJ1-2,TRBV20-1,.,few,TGCAGTGCTAGATCCCCGGGACTTCGGAGTTATGGCTACACCTTC,CSARSPGLRSYGYTF
TRBJ2-2,TRBV24-1,TRBD2,many,TGTGCCACCAGCGGGACTAGCGGGACGGACGGGGAGCTGTTTTTT,CATSGTSGTDGELFF
TRBJ1-1,TRBV19,.,few,TGTGCCAGTAGTATTCTTGTTTCGAACACTGAAGCTTTCTTT,CASSILVSNTEAFF
TRBJ2-5,TRBV6-6,.,few,TGTGCCAGCAGTTACTCGCCTGACACCGCCGAGACCCAGTACTTC,CASSYSPDTAETQYF
TRBJ2-2,TRBV19,.,.,TGTGCCAGTAGAAGGGACCACACCGGGGAGCTGTTTTTT,CASRRDHTGELFF
TRBJ2-1,TRBV6-1,.,.,TGTGCCAGCAGAGGGGGGGCTCGGGCCCACTACAATGAGCAGTTCTTC,CASRGGARAHYNEQFF
TRBJ1-2,TRBV27,.,many,TGTGCCAGCAGTTTAGATCGGGGGCAAAGCTATGGCTACACCTTC,CASSLDRGQSYGYTF
TRBJ2-7,TRBV12-3/TRBV12-4,TRBD2,many,TGTGCCAGCAGTCCCCAGACGACTAGCGGGAGTCAGAAGTACTTC,CASSPQTTSGSQKYF
TRBJ2-5,TRBV20-1,.,many,TGCAGTGCTAGAGATTTCCAGGGATCTCAAGAGACCCAGTACTTC,CSARDFQGSQETQYF
TRBJ1-6,TRBV11-2,.,.,TGTGCCAGCAGCTTAGATCCCGGTCCCCTCCACTTT,CASSLDPGPLHF
TRBJ2-7,TRBV28,TRBD1,many,TGTGCCAGCAGTTCGGGACAGGGTGTAAACTACGAGCAGTACTTC,CASSSGQGVNYEQYF
TRBJ2-7,TRBV7-8,.,few,TGTGCCAGCAGCCATCTAGGCTCTACCTACGAGCAGTACTTC,CASSHLGSTYEQYF
TRBJ2-6,TRBV24-1,.,few,TGTGCCACCAGTGACTCCGGGAGCTCTGGGGCCAACGTCCTGACTTTC,CATSDSGSSGANVLTF